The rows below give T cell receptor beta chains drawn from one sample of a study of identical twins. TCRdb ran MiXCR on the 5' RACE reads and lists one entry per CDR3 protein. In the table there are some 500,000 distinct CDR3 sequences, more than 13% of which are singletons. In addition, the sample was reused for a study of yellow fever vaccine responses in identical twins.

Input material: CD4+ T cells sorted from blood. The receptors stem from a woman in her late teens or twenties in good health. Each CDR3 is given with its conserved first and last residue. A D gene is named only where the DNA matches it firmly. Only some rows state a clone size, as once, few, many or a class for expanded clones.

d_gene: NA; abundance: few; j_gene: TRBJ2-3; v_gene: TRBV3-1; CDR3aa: CASSQERGGSAADTQYF; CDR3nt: TGTGCCAGCAGCCAAGAACGCGGCGGCTCGGCTGCAGATACGCAGTATTTT
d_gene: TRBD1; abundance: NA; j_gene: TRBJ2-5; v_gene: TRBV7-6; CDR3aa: CASSLARTGTETQYF; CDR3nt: TGTGCCAGCAGCTTAGCCCGGACAGGTACAGAGACCCAGTACTTC
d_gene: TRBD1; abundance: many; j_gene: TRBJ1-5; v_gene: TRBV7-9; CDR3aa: CASSFGTGNQPQHF; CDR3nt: TGTGCCAGCAGCTTCGGGACAGGCAATCAGCCCCAGCATTTT
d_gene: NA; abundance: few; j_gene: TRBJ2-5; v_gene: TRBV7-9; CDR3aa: CASSLEWGPQETQYF; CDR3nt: TGTGCCAGCAGCTTAGAATGGGGTCCACAAGAGACCCAGTACTTC
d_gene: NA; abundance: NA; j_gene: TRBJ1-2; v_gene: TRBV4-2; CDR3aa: CASSQESDSNYGYTF; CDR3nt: TGTGCCAGCAGCCAAGAGTCTGACAGTAACTATGGCTACACCTTC
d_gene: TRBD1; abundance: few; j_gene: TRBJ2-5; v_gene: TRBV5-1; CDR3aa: CASKEGDRSQETQYF; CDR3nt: TGCGCCTCCAAGGAAGGGGACAGGAGTCAAGAGACCCAGTACTTC
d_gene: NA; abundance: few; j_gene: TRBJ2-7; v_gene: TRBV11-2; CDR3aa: CASSSQTVTEQYF; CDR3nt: TGTGCCAGCAGCTCCCAAACAGTAACCGAGCAGTACTTC
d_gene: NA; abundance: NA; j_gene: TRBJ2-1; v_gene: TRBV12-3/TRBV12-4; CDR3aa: CASSPGLPDEQFF; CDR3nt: TGTGCCAGCAGTCCGGGACTCCCTGATGAGCAGTTCTTC
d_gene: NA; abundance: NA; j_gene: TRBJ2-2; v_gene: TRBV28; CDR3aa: CASSPTTGVKDSKNTGELFF; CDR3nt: TGTGCCAGCAGTCCCACCACCGGGGTGAAGGACAGCAAGAACACCGGGGAGCTGTTTTTT
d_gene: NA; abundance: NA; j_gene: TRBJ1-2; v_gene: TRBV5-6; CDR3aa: CASSLTRRNYGYTF; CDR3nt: TGTGCCAGCAGCTTGACGCGACGAAACTATGGCTACACCTTC
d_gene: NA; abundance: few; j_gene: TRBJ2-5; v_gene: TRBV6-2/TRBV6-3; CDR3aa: CASSYSQDQYF; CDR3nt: TGTGCCAGCAGTTACTCCCAAGACCAGTACTTC
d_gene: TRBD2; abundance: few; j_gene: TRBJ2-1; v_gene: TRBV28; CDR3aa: CASSLLPSGRSVHEQFF; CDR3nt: TGTGCCAGCAGTTTATTGCCTAGCGGGAGGAGTGTCCATGAGCAGTTCTTC
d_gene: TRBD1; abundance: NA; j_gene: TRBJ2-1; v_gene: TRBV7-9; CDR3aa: CASSPRTGRSYNEQFF; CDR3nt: TGTGCCAGCAGCCCCCGGACAGGGCGCTCCTACAATGAGCAGTTCTTC
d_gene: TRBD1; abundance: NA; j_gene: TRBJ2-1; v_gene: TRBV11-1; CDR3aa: CASRGGGQGNYNEQFF; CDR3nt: TGTGCCAGCAGAGGGGGGGGACAGGGAAACTACAATGAGCAGTTCTTC
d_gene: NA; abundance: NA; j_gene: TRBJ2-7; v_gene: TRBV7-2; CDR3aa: CASSLGPSTSYEQYF; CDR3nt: TGTGCCAGCAGCTTAGGCCCATCTACTAGCTACGAGCAGTACTTC
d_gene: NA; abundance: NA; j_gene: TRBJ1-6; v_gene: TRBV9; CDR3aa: CASSVAGDKSPLHF; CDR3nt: TGTGCCAGCAGCGTAGCGGGGGACAAGTCACCCCTCCACTTT
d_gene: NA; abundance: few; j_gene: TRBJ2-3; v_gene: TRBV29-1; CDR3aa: CSVLVRSTDTQYF; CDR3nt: TGCAGCGTTCTAGTCAGAAGCACAGATACGCAGTATTTT
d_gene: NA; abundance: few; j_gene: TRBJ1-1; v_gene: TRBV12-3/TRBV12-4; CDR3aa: CASSLDGPKGGTEAFF; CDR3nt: TGTGCCAGCAGTTTGGACGGACCTAAAGGCGGCACTGAAGCTTTCTTT
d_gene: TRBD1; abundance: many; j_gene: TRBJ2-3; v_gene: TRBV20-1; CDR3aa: CSARTGRTDTQYF; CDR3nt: TGCAGTGCTCGGACAGGGCGCACAGATACGCAGTATTTT
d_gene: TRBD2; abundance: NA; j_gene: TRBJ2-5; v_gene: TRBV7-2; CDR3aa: CASSLGSLAGDGETQYF; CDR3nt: TGTGCCAGCAGCTTAGGCAGTCTAGCGGGAGATGGGGAGACCCAGTACTTC
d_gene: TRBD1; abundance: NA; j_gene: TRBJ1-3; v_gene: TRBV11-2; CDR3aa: CASSPPADRNTIYF; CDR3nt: TGTGCCAGCAGCCCCCCGGCGGACAGGAACACCATATATTTT
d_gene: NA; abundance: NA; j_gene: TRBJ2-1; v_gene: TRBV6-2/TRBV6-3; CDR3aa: CASIVGGRNNEQFF; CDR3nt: TGTGCCAGCATAGTGGGGGGGCGAAACAATGAGCAGTTCTTC
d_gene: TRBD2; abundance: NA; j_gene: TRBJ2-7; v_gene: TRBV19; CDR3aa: CASSASGTQYEQYF; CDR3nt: TGTGCCAGTTCTGCTAGCGGGACCCAATACGAGCAGTACTTC
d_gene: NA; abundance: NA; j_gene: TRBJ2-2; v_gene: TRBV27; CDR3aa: CASRLTSHSGAGELFF; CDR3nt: TGTGCCAGCAGACTCACTAGTCATAGTGGGGCCGGGGAGCTGTTTTTT
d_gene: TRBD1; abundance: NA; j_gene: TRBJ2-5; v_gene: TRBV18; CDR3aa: CASSPNRGNQETQYF; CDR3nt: TGTGCCAGCTCACCAAACAGGGGAAACCAAGAGACCCAGTACTTC
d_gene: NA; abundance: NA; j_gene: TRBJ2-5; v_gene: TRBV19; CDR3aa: CARCPPGPETQYF; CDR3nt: TGTGCCAGATGCCCTCCGGGACCGGAGACCCAGTACTTC
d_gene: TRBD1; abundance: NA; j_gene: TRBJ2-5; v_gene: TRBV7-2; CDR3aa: CASSLVGTGGTQYF; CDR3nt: TGTGCCAGCAGCTTAGTCGGGACAGGGGGGACCCAGTACTTC
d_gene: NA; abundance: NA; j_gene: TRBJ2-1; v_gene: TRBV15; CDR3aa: CATSGTTASALFSSYNEQFF; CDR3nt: TGTGCCACCAGCGGAACGACAGCGTCTGCGCTTTTTAGCTCCTACAATGAGCAGTTCTTC
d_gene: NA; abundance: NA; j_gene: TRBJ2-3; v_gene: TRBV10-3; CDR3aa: CAIARGTGVFADTQYF; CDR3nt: TGTGCCATCGCTAGGGGAACGGGAGTTTTCGCAGATACGCAGTATTTT
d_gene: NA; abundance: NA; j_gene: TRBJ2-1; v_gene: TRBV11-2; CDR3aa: CASTIRRSDYNEQFF; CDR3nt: TGTGCCAGCACCATTAGGCGGTCGGATTACAATGAGCAGTTCTTC
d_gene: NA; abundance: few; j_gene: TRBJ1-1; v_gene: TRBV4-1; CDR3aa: CASSQPGPQNTEAFF; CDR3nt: TGCGCCAGCAGCCAGCCGGGCCCTCAGAACACTGAAGCTTTCTTT
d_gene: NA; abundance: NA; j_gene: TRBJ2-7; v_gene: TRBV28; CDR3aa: CASSSPRTASYEQYF; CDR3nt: TGTGCCAGCAGTTCCCCGCGGACTGCGTCCTACGAGCAGTACTTC
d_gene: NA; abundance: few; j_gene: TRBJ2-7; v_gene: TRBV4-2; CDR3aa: CASSQVKDRPFTPEYYEQYF; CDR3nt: TGTGCCAGCAGCCAAGTAAAGGACCGCCCCTTCACCCCCGAATACTACGAGCAGTACTTC
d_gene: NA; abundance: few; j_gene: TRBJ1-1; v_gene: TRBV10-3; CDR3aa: CAISVLQGVASEAFF; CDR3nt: TGTGCCATCAGTGTACTACAGGGTGTGGCTTCTGAAGCATTCTTT
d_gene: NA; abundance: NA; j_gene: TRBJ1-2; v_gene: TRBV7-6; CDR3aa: CASSDPDYGYTF; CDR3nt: TGTGCCAGCAGCGACCCAGACTATGGCTACACCTTC
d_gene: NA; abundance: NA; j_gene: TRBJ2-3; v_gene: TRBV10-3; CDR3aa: CAISDSTGGADTQYF; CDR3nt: TGTGCCATCAGTGATTCCACAGGGGGGGCAGATACGCAGTATTTT
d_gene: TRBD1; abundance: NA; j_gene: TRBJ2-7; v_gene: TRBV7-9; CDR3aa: CASSFDRDSYEQYF; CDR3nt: TGTGCCAGCAGCTTCGACAGGGACTCCTACGAGCAGTACTTC
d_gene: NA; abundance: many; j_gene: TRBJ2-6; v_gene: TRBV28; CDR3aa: CASGLSGANVLTF; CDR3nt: TGTGCCAGCGGCCTTTCTGGGGCCAACGTCCTGACTTTC
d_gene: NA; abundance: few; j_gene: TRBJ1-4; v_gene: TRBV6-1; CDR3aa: CASSDLSEKLFF; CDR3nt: TGTGCCAGCAGTGATTTGAGTGAAAAACTGTTTTTT
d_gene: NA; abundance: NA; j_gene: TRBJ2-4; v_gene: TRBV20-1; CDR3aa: CSARGHLGDIQYF; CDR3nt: TGCAGTGCTAGAGGCCACCTCGGCGACATTCAGTACTTC
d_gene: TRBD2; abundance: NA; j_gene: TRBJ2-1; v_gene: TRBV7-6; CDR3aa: CASTPAGGLFNEQFF; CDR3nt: TGTGCCAGCACCCCTGCGGGGGGGCTCTTCAATGAGCAGTTCTTC
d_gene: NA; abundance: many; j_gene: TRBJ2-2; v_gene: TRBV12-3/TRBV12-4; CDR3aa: CASRLAGELFF; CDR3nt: TGTGCCAGCAGACTTGCCGGGGAGCTGTTTTTT
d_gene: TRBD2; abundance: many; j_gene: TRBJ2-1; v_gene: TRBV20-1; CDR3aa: CSANPGLAGGRGEQFF; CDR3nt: TGCAGTGCTAACCCGGGACTAGCGGGAGGCCGGGGTGAGCAGTTCTTC
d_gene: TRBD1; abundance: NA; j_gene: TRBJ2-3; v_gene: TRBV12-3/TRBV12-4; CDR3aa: CASGGPTGGVSDTQYF; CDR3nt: TGTGCCAGCGGGGGACCGACAGGGGGCGTTTCTGATACGCAGTATTTT
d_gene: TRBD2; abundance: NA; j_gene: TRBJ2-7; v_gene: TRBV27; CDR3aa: CASTPRSGGMGEQYF; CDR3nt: TGTGCCAGCACACCCAGGTCGGGAGGTATGGGCGAGCAGTACTTC
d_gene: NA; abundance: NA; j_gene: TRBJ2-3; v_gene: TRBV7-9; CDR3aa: CASSTGQGTQYF; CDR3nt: TGTGCCAGCAGCACCGGCCAGGGAACGCAGTATTTT
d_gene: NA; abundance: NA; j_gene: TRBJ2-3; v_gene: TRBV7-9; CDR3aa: CATPGGTDTQYF; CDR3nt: TGTGCCACCCCAGGGGGCACAGATACGCAGTATTTT
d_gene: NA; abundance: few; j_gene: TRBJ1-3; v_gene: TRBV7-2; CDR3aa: CASSLALKVSGNTIYF; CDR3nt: TGTGCCAGCAGCTTAGCCCTCAAGGTCTCTGGAAACACCATATATTTT
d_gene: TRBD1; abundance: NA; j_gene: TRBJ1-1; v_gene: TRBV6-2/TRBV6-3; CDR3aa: CASRRQGKDTEAFF; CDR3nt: TGTGCCAGCAGACGACAGGGAAAGGACACTGAAGCTTTCTTT
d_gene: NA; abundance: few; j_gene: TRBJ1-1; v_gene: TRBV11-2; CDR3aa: CASSGDGPILAFF; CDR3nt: TGTGCCAGCAGCGGGGACGGGCCCATCCTAGCTTTCTTT
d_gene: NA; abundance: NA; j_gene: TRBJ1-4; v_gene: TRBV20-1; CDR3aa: CSARDGRNSEKLFF; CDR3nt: TGCAGTGCTAGAGATGGTCGGAACAGTGAAAAACTGTTTTTT